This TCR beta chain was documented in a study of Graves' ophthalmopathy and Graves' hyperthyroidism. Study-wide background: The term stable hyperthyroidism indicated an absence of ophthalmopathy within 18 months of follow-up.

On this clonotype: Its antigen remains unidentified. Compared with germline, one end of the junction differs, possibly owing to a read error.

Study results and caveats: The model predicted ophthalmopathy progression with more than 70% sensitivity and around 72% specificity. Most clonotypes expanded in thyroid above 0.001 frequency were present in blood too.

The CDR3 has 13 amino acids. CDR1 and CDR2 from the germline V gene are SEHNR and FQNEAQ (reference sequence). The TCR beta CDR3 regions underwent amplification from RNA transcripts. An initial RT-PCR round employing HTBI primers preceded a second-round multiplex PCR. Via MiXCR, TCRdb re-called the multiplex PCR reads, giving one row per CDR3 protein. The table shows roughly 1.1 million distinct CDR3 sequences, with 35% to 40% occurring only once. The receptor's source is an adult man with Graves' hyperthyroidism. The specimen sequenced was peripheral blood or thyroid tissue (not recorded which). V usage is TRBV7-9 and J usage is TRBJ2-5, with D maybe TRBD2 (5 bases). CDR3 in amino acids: CAGSLAYGETQYF. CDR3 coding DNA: TGTGCCGGCAGCCTAGCTTACGGAGAGACCCAGTACTTC.